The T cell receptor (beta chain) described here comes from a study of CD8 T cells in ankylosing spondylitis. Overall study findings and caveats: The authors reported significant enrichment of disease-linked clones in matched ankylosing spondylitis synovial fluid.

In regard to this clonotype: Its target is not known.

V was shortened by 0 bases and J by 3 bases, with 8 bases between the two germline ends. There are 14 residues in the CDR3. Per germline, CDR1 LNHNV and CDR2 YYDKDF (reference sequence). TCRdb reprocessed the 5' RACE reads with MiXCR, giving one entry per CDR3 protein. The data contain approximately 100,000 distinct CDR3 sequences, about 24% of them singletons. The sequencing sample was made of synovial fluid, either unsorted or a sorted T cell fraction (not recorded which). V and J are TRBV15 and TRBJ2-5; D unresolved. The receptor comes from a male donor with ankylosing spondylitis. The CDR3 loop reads CATSRDKQKETQYF. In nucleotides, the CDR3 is TGTGCCACCAGCAGAGATAAACAGAAAGAGACCCAGTACTTC.